One sample yielded the 27 T cell receptor beta chains listed below, sequenced in a study of beta chain features in type 1 diabetes. Points from the study as a whole: Type 1 diabetes patients had moderately but significantly shorter TCRB CDR3s in all four CD4+ subsets.

These receptors are not linked to any known antigen. TCRB transcripts that were expressed got sequenced, as all of the isolated RNA had been reverse transcribed. Profiling relied on immunoSEQ multiplex PCR, and the TCRdb table lists in-frame clones only, not all of them. Of under 300,000 clones in the sample, roughly 11% were seen once. The specimen was naive CD4+ T cells from blood. The origin of the receptors is a young man with type 1 diabetes.

V and J are TRBV5-1 and TRBJ2-1; TRBD2 matches at 7 bases. The germline V gene encodes CDR1 SGHRS and CDR2 YFSETQ. The CDR3 totals 14 residues. V trimming: 1 base; J trimming: 5 bases; junction bases outside the gene matches: 3. The CDR3 sequence is CASSLMGGNNEQFF. CDR3 nucleotides: TGCGCCAGCAGCTTGATGGGGGGGAACAATGAGCAGTTCTTC. The whole variable domain, filled in from reference TRBV5-1 and TRBJ2-1, reads KAGVTQTPRYLIKTRGQQVTLSCSPISGHRSVSWYQQTPGQGLQFLFEYFSETQRNKGNFPGRFSGRQFSNSRSEMNVSTLELGDSALYLCASSLMGGNNEQFFGPGTRLTVL.

The rearrangement joins TRBV5-1 to TRBJ2-1, with 7 bases identical to TRBD1. CDR3 length: 16 residues. Germline V gene sequence: CDR1 SGHRS, CDR2 YFSETQ. J was trimmed by 0 bases and V by 0 bases; bases with no gene match: 3. CDR3 coding DNA: TGCGCCAGCAGCTTGGACAGGGGTTTCTCCTACAATGAGCAGTTCTTC. Protein product: CASSLDRGFSYNEQFF. The whole variable domain, remainder taken from reference TRBV5-1 and TRBJ2-1, is KAGVTQTPRYLIKTRGQQVTLSCSPISGHRSVSWYQQTPGQGLQFLFEYFSETQRNKGNFPGRFSGRQFSNSRSEMNVSTLELGDSALYLCASSLDRGFSYNEQFFGPGTRLTVL.

The chain uses TRBV2 and TRBJ1-5; D gene uncertain. Germline CDR1 reads SNHLY; CDR2 reads FYNNEI. The CDR3 consists of 13 residues. The ends were cut back, 2 bases at V and 7 bases at J, with 9 bases in the middle. CDR3 DNA: TGTGCCAGCAGTGAACGTCGCGGCCAGCCCCAGCATTTT. Protein product: CASSERRGQPQHF.

This clone came up a few times. Distinct nucleotide sequences in the sample also encode this CDR3. This chain connects TRBV2 to TRBJ2-7; D uncertain. CDR1 is SNHLY, CDR2 FYNNEI, per germline. V dropped 2 bases and J dropped 3 bases, with 2 bases sitting between them. CDR3 length equals 11 residues. For the CDR3, the DNA is TGTGCCAGCAGTGAACTCTACGAGCAGTACTTC. Its translation: CASSELYEQYF.

The rearrangement joins TRBV28 to TRBJ2-5, with 7 positions matching TRBD2. In germline, CDR1 is MDHEN, CDR2 SYDVKM. The length of the CDR3 is 12 residues. V was clipped by 6 bases and J by 5 bases; unmatched bases: 3. CDR3 loop: CASRTSRETQYF. The DNA of the CDR3 is TGTGCCAGCAGGACTAGCCGGGAGACCCAGTACTTC. Full variable domain (outside the CDR3, taken from reference TRBV28 and TRBJ2-5): DVKVTQSSRYLVKRTGEKVFLECVQDMDHENMFWYRQDPGLGLRLIYFSYDVKMKEKGDIPEGYSVSREKKERFSLILESASTNQTSMYLCASRTSRETQYFGPGTRLLVL.

The table lists this clone with a few counts. The chain employs TRBV18 and TRBJ2-1; TRBD1 matches 8 bases. J gave up 0 bases and V 1 base, and 2 bases lay outside the gene matches. Germline CDR1 and CDR2: KGHSH and LQKENI. The CDR3 consists of 16 residues. CDR3 sequence (DNA): TGTGCCAGCTCACCACAAACAGGGGGCTCCTACAATGAGCAGTTCTTC. Translated: CASSPQTGGSYNEQFF. Full variable domain (remainder filled in from reference TRBV18 and TRBJ2-1): NAGVMQNPRHLVRRRGQEARLRCSPMKGHSHVYWYRQLPEEGLKFMVYLQKENIIDESGMPKERFSAEFPKEGPSILRIQQVVRGDSAAYFCASSPQTGGSYNEQFFGPGTRLTVL.

The chain couples TRBV7-2 to TRBJ2-1; tentatively, D is TRBD2 (5 bases). The CDR3 sequence is 16 residues long. The V end was cut by 0 bases, the J end by 0 bases, with 9 bases between. Germline CDR1 is SGHTA and CDR2 is FQGNSA. This CDR3 reads CASSLAQGSSYNEQFF. CDR3 bases: TGTGCCAGCAGCTTAGCGCAAGGGAGCTCCTACAATGAGCAGTTCTTC.

This clone appeared a few times. This chain links TRBV5-1 with TRBJ2-7; TRBD1 aligns across 8 bases. Losses at the gene ends were 0 bases for V and 3 bases for J; bases not matched to a gene: 8. Germline V gene lookup returns CDR1 SGHRS and CDR2 YFSETQ. The CDR3 loop spans 16 amino acids. CDR3 in amino acids: CASSLVPGQVIYEQYF. DNA for the CDR3: TGCGCCAGCAGCTTGGTTCCGGGACAGGTGATCTACGAGCAGTACTTC.

V is TRBV6-5 and J is TRBJ2-7; D is perhaps TRBD1 (6 bases). Trimming took 5 bases from V and 2 from J, leaving 13 bases between them. CDR1 is MNHEY and CDR2 is SVGAGI in the germline V gene. This CDR3 has 14 amino acids. The CDR3 sequence is CASSRDTFTYEQYF. CDR3 coding DNA: TGTGCCAGCAGTAGGGACACGTTCACCTACGAGCAGTACTTC.

The CDR3, as DNA: TGTGCCAGCAGACTCAGGGGAACCTACTACGAGCAGTACTTC. It codes for CASRLRGTYYEQYF. The chain joins TRBV28 to TRBJ2-7, with a weak D call TRBD1 (6 bases). The CDR3 runs 14 residues. The ends were cut back, 6 bases at V and 3 bases at J, with 15 bases in the middle. Germline V gene lookup returns CDR1 MDHEN and CDR2 SYDVKM.

The chain carries TRBV2 and TRBJ1-1, with 7 nucleotides matching TRBD1. V was pared by 5 bases and J by 2 bases, with 11 bases of the junction left unmatched. This CDR3 is built from 16 residues. Germline V lookup: CDR1 SNHLY, CDR2 FYNNEI. CDR3 nucleotides: TGTGCCAGCAGTCCTACGGGACAGCCGACTAACACTGAAGCTTTCTTT. It codes for CASSPTGQPTNTEAFF. The full variable domain, with the rest looked up from reference TRBV2 and TRBJ1-1, is EPEVTQTPSHQVTQMGQEVILRCVPISNHLYFYWYRQILGQKVEFLVSFYNNEISEKSEIFDDQFSVERPDGSNFTLKIRSTKLEDSAMYFCASSPTGQPTNTEAFFGQGTRLTVV.

The CDR3 reads CASSLYGRGNTEAFF. The CDR3 DNA follows: TGTGCCAGCAGCCTTTACGGTAGGGGGAACACTGAAGCTTTCTTT. The rearrangement joins TRBV7-2 to TRBJ1-1; a possible D gene is TRBD1 (5 bases). This CDR3 region has 15 residues. CDR1 is SGHTA and CDR2 is FQGNSA in the germline V gene. V lost 5 bases and J 1 base, leaving 14 bases between the germline ends.

CDR3 amino acids: CASSFSGSGELFF. The CDR3 DNA reads as TGTGCCAGCAGCTTTAGCGGTTCCGGGGAGCTGTTTTTT. This rearrangement joins TRBV7-2 to TRBJ2-2, with D perhaps TRBD2 (6 bases). Germline assignment: CDR1 SGHTA and CDR2 FQGNSA. This CDR3 has 13 residues. With 3 bases removed from V and 6 bases from J, the gap between germline ends came to 8 bases.

This clone was seen only a few times. The rearrangement links TRBV28 to TRBJ2-7; D is unclear. This CDR3 contains 13 residues. CDR1 is MDHEN and CDR2 is SYDVKM in the germline V gene. V lost 2 bases and J lost 4, with 9 bases in between. The CDR3 sequence: CASSLLKFYEQYF. The CDR3 nucleotides are TGTGCCAGCAGTTTACTAAAGTTTTACGAGCAGTACTTC.

With respect to this clone: A junction boundary mismatches the germline segment, possibly from a read error. The V and J genes are TRBV30 and TRBJ2-5; a weak D match, TRBD1 (5 bases). The germline V gene has CDR1 GTSNPN and CDR2 SVGIG (reference sequence). The CDR3 runs to 12 residues. The CDR3: CAWRGQQETKYF. The CDR3 DNA reads as TGTGCCTGGAGGGGGCAGCAAGAGACCAAGTACTTC.

This clone was recorded a few times. The V gene is TRBV28, the J gene TRBJ2-2; tentatively, D is TRBD1 (5 bases). The CDR3 has 16 amino acids. Germline V gives CDR1 MDHEN, CDR2 SYDVKM. Between the trimmed V and J ends, which lost 3 bases and 0 bases, there was a span of 11 bases. CDR3 bases: TGTGCCAGCAGTTTGTCCAGGGCCCCGAACACCGGGGAGCTGTTTTTT. This gives the protein CASSLSRAPNTGELFF.

A few counts support this clone. This sequence joins TRBV9 and TRBJ1-6, with D unresolved. Germline V gene lookup returns CDR1 SGDLS and CDR2 YYNGEE. This CDR3 is built from 14 residues. Trimming removed 0 bases at V and 10 bases at J, with 11 bases between. CDR3 residues: CASSVVGERSPLHF. CDR3 coding DNA: TGTGCCAGCAGCGTAGTCGGGGAGCGATCACCCCTCCACTTT.

This clone was seen more than once but under ten times. CDR3 in DNA: TGTGCCAGCAGTAACGAAGGACAGGGGGCCTACGAGCAGTACTTC. This sequence encodes CASSNEGQGAYEQYF. The V and J genes are TRBV6-1 and TRBJ2-7; 10 bases match TRBD1. Trimming took 5 bases from V and 2 from J; bases not matched to a gene: 6. CDR1 is MNHNS, CDR2 SASEGT, per germline. This CDR3 region has 15 residues.

A few counts support this clone. The rearrangement uses TRBV5-1 and TRBJ2-1; possible D gene TRBD2, 6 bases. Trimming stripped 3 bases from V and 6 bases from J, with 16 bases between. CDR3 size: 15 residues. Germline V gene lookup returns CDR1 SGHRS and CDR2 YFSETQ. CDR3 nucleotides: TGCGCCAGCAGCTCGGACTACCCTCGCCGCAATGAGCAGTTCTTC. Protein sequence: CASSSDYPRRNEQFF.

This rearrangement joins TRBV15 to TRBJ2-5; the match to TRBD1 covers 9 bases. There are 15 residues in the CDR3. The V segment lost 0 bases and the J segment 3 bases; nucleotides outside the gene matches: 2. The germline gives CDR1 LNHNV, CDR2 YYDKDF (reference sequence). The chain's CDR3 is CATSRDRTGEETQYF. CDR3 nucleotide sequence: TGTGCCACCAGCAGAGATAGGACAGGGGAAGAGACCCAGTACTTC.

This clone came up a few times. The V and J genes are TRBV7-2 and TRBJ1-2, with TRBD1 matching over 7 bases. V was clipped by 6 bases and J by 7 bases; unmatched bases: 11. This CDR3 has 14 amino acids. Germline V gene data show CDR1 as SGHTA and CDR2 as FQGNSA. The CDR3 DNA sequence: TGTGCCAGCAGGCAACAGGGGACTTTCTCTGGCTACACCTTC. It is translated as CASRQQGTFSGYTF. The full variable domain, completed using reference TRBV7-2 and TRBJ1-2, is GAGVSQSPSNKVTEKGKDVELRCDPISGHTALYWYRQSLGQGLEFLIYFQGNSAPDKSGLPSDRFSAERTGGSVSTLTIQRTQQEDSAVYLCASRQQGTFSGYTFGSGTRLTVV.

The gene calls are TRBV10-3 and TRBJ2-5; TRBD1 matches 10 bases. CDR3 length equals 14 residues. With 7 bases clipped from V and 5 bases from J, the junction kept 7 bases outside the gene matches. The germline CDR1 and CDR2 sequences are ENHRY and SYGVKD. The CDR3 protein is CAIKTPGQGETQYF. As DNA, the CDR3 is TGTGCCATCAAAACCCCGGGACAGGGGGAGACCCAGTACTTC.

This clone was picked up a small number of times. In DNA form, the CDR3 reads TGTGCCAGCAGTTTATACGTCGGGGCTTTCTTT. It specifies CASSLYVGAFF. The chain recombines TRBV28 with TRBJ1-1; D is unclear. The length of the CDR3 is 11 residues. CDR1 is MDHEN and CDR2 is SYDVKM in the germline V gene. Trimming removed 1 base from V and 11 bases from J, with 8 bases in between. Filled out from reference TRBV28 and TRBJ1-1, the complete variable domain reads DVKVTQSSRYLVKRTGEKVFLECVQDMDHENMFWYRQDPGLGLRLIYFSYDVKMKEKGDIPEGYSVSREKKERFSLILESASTNQTSMYLCASSLYVGAFFGQGTRLTVV.

This clone has just a few counts. This chain links TRBV19 with TRBJ2-1, with D maybe TRBD2 (5 bases). The CDR3 runs 10 residues. Trimming removed 8 bases from V and 9 bases from J, with 8 bases in between. CDR1 and CDR2 (germline): LNHDA, SQIVND (reference sequence). The CDR3 sequence: CASGRGEQFF. As DNA, the CDR3 is TGTGCCAGTGGCCGGGGTGAGCAGTTCTTC.

This clone came up a few times. The genes are TRBV30 and TRBJ1-5, with D possibly TRBD1 on 5 matching bases. The CDR3 is made up of 15 amino acids. CDR1 GTSNPN and CDR2 SVGIG come from the germline V gene (reference sequence). The V end lost 1 base, the J end lost 6 bases, and 16 bases lay between the germline ends. The CDR3 loop reads CAWSETFGGGQPQHF. CDR3 in DNA: TGTGCCTGGAGTGAAACCTTCGGGGGGGGTCAGCCCCAGCATTTT.

The CDR3 nucleotides are TGTGCCAGCAGCGTGGACAGTGTCCCAGATACGCAGTATTTT. Residues: CASSVDSVPDTQYF. The chain is built from TRBV9 and TRBJ2-3; TRBD1 is a possible D gene (6 bases). The CDR3 totals 14 residues. Looked up from germline, CDR1 is SGDLS and CDR2 is YYNGEE. V dropped 2 bases and J dropped 4 bases, with 11 bases sitting between them.

This clone has just a few counts. The chain uses TRBV6-1 and TRBJ2-1, with TRBD2 matching 7 bases. V lost 3 bases, J lost 10 bases, and 6 bases stayed unmatched. The CDR3 contains 13 residues. Germline V gene lookup returns CDR1 MNHNS and CDR2 SASEGT. The CDR3 spells CASSDRLAQEQFF. The CDR3 nucleotides read TGTGCCAGCAGTGACCGACTAGCCCAAGAGCAGTTCTTC.